One and the same sample provided the 17 T cell receptor beta chains below, sequenced in a study of T-cell reconstitution after alpha-beta-depleted transplantation in children. Unique molecular identifiers tagged the TCRbeta library. TCRdb independently ran MiXCR on the PCR reads; one entry per CDR3 protein. The sample includes about 500,000 distinct CDR3 sequences, 32% seen only once; the top ten take less than 2.5%. The material was PBMCs from the stem cell graft donor, obtained from the stem cell graft. The source is a human donor who donated a stem cell graft to a child with aplastic anemia.

The V and J genes are TRBV28 and TRBJ2-7, with TRBD2 matching 12 bases. The CDR3 contains 17 residues. J lost 0 bases, V lost 4 bases, and 7 bases had no gene match. Per the germline V gene, CDR1 is MDHEN and CDR2 is SYDVKM. The CDR3: CASSSYQTSGSSYEQYF. CDR3 bases: TGTGCCAGCAGTTCTTACCAGACTAGCGGGAGCTCCTACGAGCAGTACTTC.

This clonotype was counted between two and nine times. V usage is TRBV6-5 and J usage is TRBJ2-7; D gene unclear. Germline CDR1 and CDR2: MNHEY and SVGAGI. The CDR3 is made up of 8 amino acids. CDR3 protein: CATYPQYV. CDR3 in DNA: TGTGCTACCTACCCGCAGTACGTC.

The table lists this clonotype with a few counts. The chain joins TRBV24-1 to TRBJ2-7, with 14 bases fitting TRBD2. J was trimmed by 3 bases and V by 5 bases; bases with no gene match: 2. CDR3 length: 15 residues. Germline CDR1 reads KGHDR; CDR2 reads SFDVKD. The DNA for the CDR3 is TGTGCCACCAGTGTCGGGACTAGCGGGAGCTACGAGCAGTACTTC. Translating gives CATSVGTSGSYEQYF.

The genes are TRBV6-5 and TRBJ2-7; D remains unclear. The V end was cut by 5 bases, the J end by 5 bases, with 16 bases between. The CDR3 runs to 14 residues. The germline V gene has CDR1 MNHEY and CDR2 SVGAGI. The CDR3 is CASSNPFRVNEQYF. The CDR3 DNA reads as TGTGCCAGCAGTAACCCCTTTAGAGTCAACGAGCAGTACTTC.

V is TRBV28 and J is TRBJ1-4; D gene unclear. CDR3 length: 15 residues. Germline lookup yields CDR1 MDHEN and CDR2 SYDVKM. V dropped 2 bases and J dropped 8 bases, with 15 bases sitting between them. Here the CDR3 reads CASSLLGRQEEKLFF. DNA for the CDR3: TGTGCCAGCAGTTTACTGGGGAGGCAAGAAGAAAAACTGTTTTTT.

The chain recombines TRBV4-3 with TRBJ1-4, with a possible D match to TRBD1 (6 bases). This CDR3 region has 15 residues. CDR1 is LGHNA, CDR2 YSLEER, per germline. The ends were cut back, 4 bases at V and 3 bases at J, with 12 bases in the middle. As DNA, the CDR3 is TGCGCCAGCAGCCCCAAGGACAGCCCTAATGAAAAACTGTTTTTT. This codes for CASSPKDSPNEKLFF.

V gene TRBV7-9 combines with J gene TRBJ1-1, with TRBD1 matching over 7 bases. This CDR3 is built from 16 residues. The V and J ends lost 6 bases and 4 bases, in that order; junction bases with no gene match: 14. Germline V lookup: CDR1 SEHNR, CDR2 FQNEAQ (reference sequence). CDR3 region: CASRKYRGLKSTEAFF. In DNA form, the CDR3 reads TGTGCCAGCAGAAAGTACAGGGGTCTTAAGAGCACTGAAGCTTTCTTT.

This clonotype was counted only a few times. The chain uses TRBV7-2 and TRBJ1-5, with 7 nucleotides matching TRBD1. The CDR3 contains 14 residues. J lost 7 bases, V lost 4 bases, and 7 bases had no gene match. Germline V lookup: CDR1 SGHTA, CDR2 FQGNSA. The CDR3 nucleotides are TGTGCCAGCAGCTCGAAGACAGGGCAGCAGCCCCAGCATTTT. Translating it yields CASSSKTGQQPQHF.

This clonotype was counted a few times. The rearrangement uses TRBV2 and TRBJ2-7; TRBD2 matches 7 bases. This CDR3 spans 12 amino acids. V shed 8 bases and J 3 bases; nucleotides not matched to a gene: 4. Germline assignment: CDR1 SNHLY and CDR2 FYNNEI. The CDR3 spells CASAPGGYEQYF. Written as DNA, the CDR3 is TGTGCCAGCGCCCCGGGGGGCTACGAGCAGTACTTC.

This clonotype was seen a handful of times. V is TRBV20-1 and J is TRBJ1-1, with a possible D match to TRBD1 (6 bases). Between the trimmed V and J ends, which lost 7 bases and 5 bases, there was a span of 11 bases. The CDR3 runs 11 residues. Germline CDR1 and CDR2: DFQATT and SNEGSKA (reference sequence). The DNA of the CDR3 is TGCAGTGTATCGGACAGAACTGAAGCTTTCTTT. It encodes CSVSDRTEAFF.

The chain recombines TRBV3-1 with TRBJ1-4; D ambiguous. The CDR3 is 13 amino acids. CDR1 and CDR2 from the germline V gene are LGHDT and YNNKEL (reference sequence). V dropped 5 bases and J dropped 8 bases, with 12 bases sitting between them. The CDR3 DNA reads TGTGCCAGCAGCATACAAGTCGGGGAAAAACTGTTTTTT. Its protein product is CASSIQVGEKLFF.

This rearrangement joins TRBV27 to TRBJ1-1; 9 bases are shared with TRBD1. This CDR3 contains 17 residues. With 4 bases clipped from V and 1 base from J, the junction kept 10 bases outside the gene matches. CDR1 is MNHEY, CDR2 SMNVEV, per germline (reference sequence). DNA of the CDR3: TGTGCCAGCAGTTCTTTTCGGACAGGGGTCGGGAACACTGAAGCTTTCTTT. Protein product: CASSSFRTGVGNTEAFF.

This clonotype showed up just once. The genes are TRBV2 and TRBJ1-2, with D possibly being TRBD1 (5 bases). The CDR3 covers 13 residues. V dropped 3 bases and J dropped 3 bases, with 8 bases sitting between them. The germline V gene has CDR1 SNHLY and CDR2 FYNNEI. The CDR3 nucleotides are TGTGCCAGCAGTGACCAGGGCGACTATGGCTACACCTTC. This gives the protein CASSDQGDYGYTF.

This sequence joins TRBV12-3 or TRBV12-4 and TRBJ1-1; D gene unclear. Trimming took 6 bases from V and 1 from J, leaving 12 bases between them. This CDR3 region has 14 residues. The CDR3 DNA is TGTGCCAGCAGACCCGGGTACGGGAACACTGAAGCTTTCTTT. Protein: CASRPGYGNTEAFF.

This clonotype has a handful of counts. The J gene is TRBJ2-2, the V gene TRBV6-2 or TRBV6-3; D uncertain. The CDR3 totals 13 residues. V was shortened by 0 bases and J by 9 bases, with 8 bases between the two germline ends. Germline V gene data show CDR1 as MNHEY and CDR2 as SVGEGT. The CDR3 loop reads CASSYSALRELFF. CDR3 coding DNA: TGTGCCAGCAGTTACTCTGCTCTCCGGGAGCTGTTTTTT.

The chain joins TRBV3-1 to TRBJ1-1; a possible D gene is TRBD1 (5 bases). The germline gives CDR1 LGHDT, CDR2 YNNKEL (reference sequence). Trimming took 5 bases from V and 1 from J, leaving 23 bases between them. The CDR3 runs to 18 residues. CDR3 coding DNA: TGTGCCAGCAGCGTAAGTTGGAACCTTGAGGGGCGGAACACTGAAGCTTTCTTT. Amino acid sequence: CASSVSWNLEGRNTEAFF.

This sequence joins TRBV29-1 and TRBJ2-3; 10 nucleotides match TRBD2. This CDR3 contains 17 residues. Germline V gene data show CDR1 as SQVTM and CDR2 as ANQGSEA. The ends lost 7 bases at V and 0 bases at J; junction bases unmatched: 13. The CDR3 is CSAKTSGIFPSTDTQYF. CDR3 coding DNA: TGCAGCGCCAAAACTAGCGGGATTTTCCCTAGCACAGATACGCAGTATTTT.